The rows below give T cell receptor beta chains drawn from one sample of a study of PD-L1 blockade in urothelial cancer. TCRdb's table, derived via immunoSEQ multiplex PCR, lists solely in-frame clones and lacks some. Of roughly 42,000 clones listed, about 90% are singletons. The sample was PBMCs, taken around atezolizumab (anti-PD-L1) treatment. Receptors were obtained from a man in his sixties or seventies with urothelial cancer. The CDR3 runs from the conserved cysteine through the conserved F or W. Fields, in order: J gene, D gene, V gene, clone size, CDR3 protein, CDR3 DNA. The D gene is left open where the match is weak. Size is omitted from some rows. Given values are once, few, many or a class for expanded clones.

>TRBJ2-2|-|TRBV28|-
CASSFTVWRGDTGELFF
TGTGCCAGCAGTTTTACGGTGTGGCGGGGAGACACCGGGGAGCTGTTTTTT
>TRBJ2-5|-|TRBV5-6|-
CASSLALEETQYF
TGTGCCAGCAGCTTGGCACTCGAAGAGACCCAGTACTTC
>TRBJ1-1|TRBD1|TRBV7-9|-
CASSLAGDRGTAAFF
TGTGCCAGCAGCTTAGCGGGAGACAGGGGTACTGCAGCTTTCTTT
>TRBJ2-3|TRBD2|TRBV4-1|-
CASSQDASGSFDTQYF
TGCGCCAGCAGCCAAGACGCCAGCGGGAGTTTTGATACGCAGTATTTT
>TRBJ1-2|TRBD1|TRBV6-1|-
CASRTGTNYGYTF
TGTGCCAGCAGGACAGGGACCAACTATGGCTACACCTTC
>TRBJ1-1|TRBD1|TRBV2|few
CASSSRTGRPEAFF
TGTGCCAGCAGTTCCCGGACAGGGCGGCCTGAAGCTTTCTTT
>TRBJ2-7|TRBD2|TRBV28|few
CASLWGGRPSEQYF
TGTGCCAGCCTGTGGGGGGGGAGGCCAAGCGAGCAGTACTTC
>TRBJ1-1|-|TRBV5-1|-
CASSPGGAVREAFF
TGCGCCAGCAGCCCGGGGGGGGCAGTTCGCGAAGCTTTCTTT
>TRBJ2-5|TRBD1|TRBV7-3|-
CASSLGDREVETQYF
TGTGCCAGCAGCTTAGGGGACAGGGAAGTAGAGACCCAGTACTTC
>TRBJ2-5|-|TRBV15|-
CATSRVQGHREETQYF
TGTGCCACCAGCAGAGTGCAGGGGCATCGGGAAGAGACCCAGTACTTC
>TRBJ2-3|TRBD2|TRBV15|-
CATSRDLAGGPGTDTQYF
TGTGCCACCAGCAGAGACCTAGCGGGAGGGCCTGGCACAGATACGCAGTATTTT
>TRBJ1-1|TRBD1|TRBV19|-
CASSTRQGVTEAFF
TGTGCCAGTAGTACCCGACAGGGAGTAACTGAAGCTTTCTTT
>TRBJ1-3|-|TRBV7-9|-
CASISREDYSGNTIYF
TGTGCCAGCATCTCCCGGGAGGATTACTCTGGAAACACCATATATTTT
>TRBJ2-7|TRBD2|TRBV5-6|-
CASSQGLALAEQYF
TGTGCCAGCAGCCAAGGACTAGCGTTGGCCGAGCAGTACTTC
>TRBJ2-1|-|TRBV7-3|once
CASSPGRDNEQFF
TGTGCCAGCAGCCCCGGGAGAGACAATGAGCAGTTCTTC
>TRBJ2-7|-|TRBV11-2|-
CASSYSSYEQYF
TGTGCCAGCAGCTATAGCTCCTACGAGCAGTACTTC
>TRBJ1-1|-|TRBV28|-
CASSSDSGVTEAFF
TGTGCCAGCAGTTCCGATTCAGGGGTCACTGAAGCTTTCTTT
>TRBJ1-3|-|TRBV7-9|-
CARQGSGNTIYF
TGTGCCAGACAGGGATCTGGAAACACCATATATTTT
>TRBJ1-2|-|TRBV18|-
CASSSEPYGYTF
TGTGCCAGCTCATCGGAGCCCTATGGCTACACCTTC
>TRBJ2-2|-|TRBV5-4|-
CASRTGTGELFF
TGTGCCAGCAGGACGGGAACCGGGGAGCTGTTTTTT
>TRBJ2-3|TRBD2|TRBV10-3|-
CAISGGRAGTDTQYF
TGTGCCATCAGTGGCGGGAGGGCCGGCACAGATACGCAGTATTTT
>TRBJ2-3|-|TRBV19|-
CASSRGLYTDTQYF
TGTGCCAGTAGTAGGGGACTCTACACAGATACGCAGTATTTT
>TRBJ2-3|-|TRBV21-1|-
CASSKDGSADTQYF
TGTGCCAGCAGCAAAGATGGTAGTGCAGATACGCAGTATTTT
>TRBJ2-3|-|TRBV5-4|once
CASSLATDTQYF
TGTGCCAGCAGCTTGGCTACAGATACGCAGTATTTT
>TRBJ2-6|-|TRBV29-1|-
CSVPSTALTGANVLTF
TGCAGCGTTCCTTCGACAGCCCTGACTGGGGCCAACGTCCTGACTTTC
>TRBJ2-3|TRBD2|TRBV29-1|-
CSAFTSGRSPDTQYF
TGCAGCGCATTTACTAGCGGGAGGTCCCCAGATACGCAGTATTTT